The 2 T cell receptor beta chains below come from one sample, sequenced in a study of T cell clonality in common variable immunodeficiency. Only in-frame clones appear in the TCRdb table, and some are missing; sequencing was by immunoSEQ multiplex PCR. The sample yields some 30,000 clones, without any singletons. Sequencing was carried out using peripheral blood mononuclear cells. The receptors were gathered from a person aged 18 to 70 in good health.

This clone was recorded a few times. The read falls 3 residues short of the CDR3 end, and the missing part is taken from the germline J gene. The chain carries TRBV5-5 and TRBJ1-2, with D perhaps matching TRBD1 (5 bases). Germline values: CDR1 SGHKS, CDR2 YYEKEE (reference sequence). The CDR3 loop spans 12 amino acids. V lost 4 bases and J lost 5, with 9 bases in between. The CDR3 is CASSPDTYGYTF. Partial CDR3 DNA: TGTGCCAGCAGCCCGGACACTTATGGC.

This clone was detected ten times or more. Coverage ceases 3 residues before the CDR3 finishes, and the germline J gene fills in the end. Other DNA sequences in the same sample also yield this CDR3. The rearrangement uses TRBV6-2 or TRBV6-3 and TRBJ2-7; D perhaps matches TRBD2 (6 bases). Germline V gene lookup returns CDR1 MNHEY and CDR2 SVGEGT. The CDR3 has 13 amino acids. The V end lost 7 bases, the J end lost 1 base, and 11 bases lay between the germline ends. CDR3 loop: CASKPRGSYEQYF. The part of the CDR3 DNA that was read is TGTGCCAGCAAACCTCGGGGGTCCTACGAG.